One and the same sample provided the 8 T cell receptor beta chains below, sequenced in a study of T cell responses to AZD1222 COVID-19 vaccine. Clones were sequenced by immunoSEQ multiplex PCR, and TCRdb holds only the in-frame ones, with some missing. The sample holds about 61,000 clones, approximately 85% seen once. Material: peripheral blood, obtained 28 days after the second AZD1222 dose. Receptors were obtained from an adult who received the AZD1222 COVID-19 vaccine.

The gene calls are TRBV3-1 (or the pseudogene TRBV3-2) and TRBJ2-3; D unclear. Germline loops: CDR1 LGHDT, CDR2 YNNKEL (reference sequence). The CDR3 consists of 16 residues. The ends were cut back, 4 bases at V and 2 bases at J, with 16 bases in the middle. The DNA for the CDR3 is TGTGCCAGCAGCCCATCCACACCACGAAACACAGATACGCAGTATTTT. Translation: CASSPSTPRNTDTQYF.

The rearrangement joins TRBV4-1 to TRBJ2-7; possibly TRBD1 or TRBD2 for D (5 bases each). The CDR3 is made up of 13 amino acids. CDR1 and CDR2 (germline): MGHRA, YSYEKL. Trimming stripped 4 bases from V and 9 bases from J, with 16 bases between. The CDR3 sequence: CASSLTIRGGQYF. CDR3 nucleotide sequence: TGCGCCAGCAGCCTTACGATCCGGGGCGGGCAGTACTTC.

The chain uses TRBV6-5 and TRBJ1-6, with D unclear. The CDR3 totals 11 residues. Trimming pared 11 bases from V and 10 bases from J, leaving 12 bases between. CDR1 is MNHEY and CDR2 is SVGAGI in the germline V gene. The CDR3 DNA is TGTGCCTCGGGAGGTGGATCACCCCTCCACTTT. Its protein product is CASGGGSPLHF.

The chain recombines TRBV10-3 with TRBJ2-7; D call uncertain. The germline V and J ends were trimmed by 5 bases and 9 bases, with 17 bases remaining between them. Germline CDR1 is ENHRY and CDR2 is SYGVKD. This CDR3 comprises 13 residues. This chain's CDR3 is CAISSGLPVGQYF. The CDR3 DNA sequence: TGTGCCATCAGTTCTGGCCTCCCGGTCGGGCAGTACTTC.

The CDR3 nucleotides are TGTGCCAGCAGTAAGACAGGGTTGTTGGGCATTCAGTACTTC. It yields the protein CASSKTGLLGIQYF. The rearrangement joins TRBV11-2 to TRBJ2-4, with 7 bases identical to TRBD1. V lost 6 bases, J lost 9 bases, and 11 bases stayed unmatched. Germline CDR1 and CDR2: SGHAT and FQNNGV. The CDR3 is 14 amino acids.

CDR3 protein: CASSSGLAGVLADTQYF. The CDR3 DNA follows: TGTGCCAGCAGCTCGGGACTAGCGGGAGTTCTAGCAGATACGCAGTATTTT. This chain joins TRBV7-3 and TRBJ2-3; 14 bases match TRBD2. The CDR3 spans 17 residues. The J segment lost 4 bases and the V segment lost 4 bases, leaving 7 bases of the junction unmatched. Germline CDR1 SGHTA, CDR2 FQGTGA.

The chain recombines TRBV7-9 with TRBJ2-1; 9 bases map to TRBD1. J lost 7 bases, V lost 8 bases, and 12 bases had no gene match. The germline V gene encodes CDR1 SEHNR and CDR2 FQNEAQ (reference sequence). The CDR3 length is 15 residues. The CDR3 DNA reads as TGTGCCAGCTGCATAATGGGGACAGGGAATAATGAGCAGTTCTTC. It is translated as CASCIMGTGNNEQFF.

V gene TRBV9 combines with J gene TRBJ2-7; 7 positions agree with TRBD2. Trimming at V came to 3 bases and at J to 7 bases, leaving 7 bases not matched to a gene. The CDR3 is 13 residues long. Germline lookup yields CDR1 SGDLS and CDR2 YYNGEE. The CDR3 protein is CASSGLAPMEQYF. CDR3 nucleotides: TGTGCCAGCAGCGGACTAGCCCCTATGGAGCAGTACTTC.